The 23 T cell receptor beta chains given below trace back to one sample, sequenced in a study of molecular identifiers for immune sequencing clone quantification. TCRdb called the PCR reads again in MiXCR, with one record for every CDR3 protein. The sample has some 580,000 distinct CDR3 sequences, around 25% seen once. Sequencing was performed on naive CD8+ T cells from blood, with Jurkat cell RNA spiked in. Subset indicated: FACS-sorted CD8+CD4-CCR7+CD45RA+ naive T cells. The receptors come from a human donor in good health. Some libraries in this study had Jurkat cell RNA spiked in.

This clonotype came up many times. V is TRBV28 and J is TRBJ1-2; 8 nucleotides agree with TRBD1. J was trimmed by 3 bases and V by 5 bases; bases with no gene match: 14. The CDR3 is made up of 17 amino acids. The germline V gene has CDR1 MDHEN and CDR2 SYDVKM. DNA for the CDR3: TGTGCCAGCAGTCCTATATTGCTACTGACAGGGGACTATGGCTACACCTTC. This translates into CASSPILLLTGDYGYTF.

This clonotype is a singleton in its sample. Being one base from a much bigger clone, this may be a read error. CDR3 region: CAYSETDKNTEAFF. CDR3 sequence (DNA): TGTGCCTACTCCGAGACAGACAAGAACACTGAAGCTTTCTTT. V gene TRBV10-3 combines with J gene TRBJ1-1; D may be TRBD1 (5 bases). This CDR3 comprises 14 residues. CDR1 is ENHRY, CDR2 SYGVKD, per germline. V lost 11 bases to trimming and J lost 1 base, with 17 bases between them.

With respect to this clonotype: Just one base apart from a much larger clone, this may be a read error. The gene calls are TRBV3-1 and TRBJ2-7; the D gene is possibly TRBD1 (6 bases). The germline V gene encodes CDR1 LGHDT and CDR2 YNNKEL (reference sequence). The length of the CDR3 is 16 residues. Trimming cost V 7 bases and J 2 bases, with 21 bases left between them. This CDR3 reads CASNQKTGRTTYEQYF. The CDR3 DNA reads TGTGCCAGCAACCAGAAGACAGGACGGACAACCTACGAGCAGTACTTC.

In its sample, this clonotype was seen many times. This chain uses TRBV5-4 with TRBJ1-2, with D possibly TRBD1 on 5 matching bases. Germline CDR1 reads SGHNT; CDR2 reads YYREEE (reference sequence). This CDR3 is built from 14 residues. V lost 4 bases and J lost 4, with 14 bases in between. The CDR3 DNA is TGTGCCAGCAGCCCAGCTTTGGGGGGCTATGGCTACACCTTC. This encodes CASSPALGGYGYTF.

The chain uses TRBV9 and TRBJ2-7; 11 positions match TRBD2. V lost 4 bases and J lost 1; bases outside the gene matches: 7. This CDR3 is 16 amino acids long. Germline V lookup: CDR1 SGDLS, CDR2 YYNGEE. The CDR3 DNA sequence: TGTGCCAGCAGCTCGACGACTAGCGGGACATCCTACGAGCAGTACTTC. Its translation is CASSSTTSGTSYEQYF.

This clonotype was seen a handful of times. CDR3 loop: CSARDQGSGGGNQPQHF. CDR3 nucleotide sequence: TGCAGTGCTAGAGATCAAGGTTCAGGGGGGGGTAATCAGCCCCAGCATTTT. The chain recombines TRBV20-1 with TRBJ1-5, with TRBD1 matching over 7 bases. Germline assignment: CDR1 DFQATT and CDR2 SNEGSKA (reference sequence). V was pared by 0 bases and J by 4 bases, with 12 bases of the junction left unmatched. This CDR3 spans 17 amino acids.

Remarks on this clonotype: A clone one base away is much larger, so this may be a read error. This chain uses TRBV12-3 or TRBV12-4 with TRBJ2-3, with a weak D call TRBD1 (5 bases). This CDR3 spans 17 amino acids. Trimming cost V 1 base and J 1 base, with 15 bases left between them. DNA for the CDR3: TGTGCCAGCAGTTTAGGACCGCTGGGCAGGGGCACAGATACGCAGTATTTT. Residues: CASSLGPLGRGTDTQYF.

V and J are TRBV19 and TRBJ2-7; a weak D match, TRBD1 (7 bases). Per the germline V gene, CDR1 is LNHDA and CDR2 is SQIVND (reference sequence). Trimming shortened V by 1 base and J by 2 bases, and 12 bases separated the two germline ends. This CDR3 comprises 15 residues. The CDR3 bases are TGTGCCAGTAGTATAGGCGGGACAGCCGCCTACGAGCAGTACTTC. Amino acid sequence: CASSIGGTAAYEQYF.

As concerns this clonotype: A single base separates this from a much larger clone, so it may be a read error. The V and J genes are TRBV27 and TRBJ2-7, with TRBD1 matching 7 bases. V was clipped by 11 bases and J by 0 bases; unmatched bases: 4. The CDR3 loop spans 12 amino acids. Germline V gene lookup returns CDR1 MNHEY and CDR2 SMNVEV (reference sequence). As DNA, the CDR3 is TGTGCCCCCCGGGACAGCTCCTACGAGCAGTACTTC. This sequence encodes CAPRDSSYEQYF.

This clonotype was counted at least ten times. J is TRBJ2-1 and V is TRBV12-3 or TRBV12-4, with TRBD2 matching 10 bases. With V trimmed by 4 bases and J by 4 bases, 4 bases remained unmatched. This CDR3 spans 15 amino acids. In DNA form, the CDR3 reads TGTGCCAGCAGTTCCAGCGGGGGGGAATACAATGAGCAGTTCTTC. Protein sequence: CASSSSGGEYNEQFF.

This clonotype was counted many times. The chain joins TRBV20-1 to TRBJ2-7; 7 nucleotides line up with TRBD2. Germline lookup yields CDR1 DFQATT and CDR2 SNEGSKA (reference sequence). J lost 0 bases, V lost 1 base, and 6 bases had no gene match. There are 15 residues in the CDR3. The CDR3 sequence: CSARGERELSYEQYF. CDR3 nucleotide sequence: TGCAGTGCTAGAGGGGAGCGGGAACTCTCCTACGAGCAGTACTTC.

This clonotype was seen ten or more times. V is TRBV25-1 and J is TRBJ2-5; D call uncertain. The CDR3 is 13 amino acids. Trimming shortened V by 2 bases and J by 3 bases, and 7 bases separated the two germline ends. Germline CDR1 MGHDK, CDR2 SYGVNS. The CDR3 protein is CASSEPNEETQYF. CDR3 nucleotides: TGTGCCAGCAGTGAACCCAACGAAGAGACCCAGTACTTC. The full variable domain, in which reference TRBV25-1 and TRBJ2-5 provide the parts outside the CDR3, is EADIYQTPRYLVIGTGKKITLECSQTMGHDKMYWYQQDPGMELHLIHYSYGVNSTEKGDLSSESTVSRIRTEHFPLTLESARPSHTSQYLCASSEPNEETQYFGPGTRLLVL.

A word on this clonotype: With a much larger clone just one base away, this may be a read error. The chain recombines TRBV4-1 with TRBJ1-5; D may be TRBD1 (6 bases). Germline V gives CDR1 MGHRA, CDR2 YSYEKL. The CDR3 is 15 residues long. The DNA of the CDR3 is TGCGCCAGCGGCCAAGGGGTACAGGGTGATCAGCCCCAGCATTTT. This sequence encodes CASGQGVQGDQPQHF.

The V gene is TRBV4-2, the J gene TRBJ1-2; possible D gene TRBD1, 5 bases. Between the trimmed V and J ends, which lost 0 bases and 5 bases, there was a span of 16 bases. The CDR3 is made up of 16 amino acids. Germline V CDR1 and CDR2: LGHNA, YNFKEQ. The CDR3 here is CASSQDPTGMVYGYTF. The CDR3 DNA is TGTGCCAGCAGCCAAGATCCAACAGGAATGGTATATGGCTACACCTTC.

In its sample, this clonotype was seen a few times. V is TRBV9 and J is TRBJ2-7, with 9 bases that match TRBD2. V lost 3 bases, J lost 3 bases, and 4 bases stayed unmatched. Per germline, CDR1 SGDLS and CDR2 YYNGEE. This CDR3 region has 14 residues. This CDR3 is CASSARLADYEQYF. The CDR3 DNA sequence: TGTGCCAGCAGCGCCCGACTAGCGGACTACGAGCAGTACTTC.

This clonotype has ten or more counts. V gene TRBV28 combines with J gene TRBJ2-2; D unresolved. The CDR3 runs 13 residues. CDR1 and CDR2 from the germline V gene are MDHEN and SYDVKM. Trimming removed 2 bases at V and 5 bases at J, with 6 bases between. The chain's CDR3 is CASSLKKTGELFF. The CDR3 DNA reads TGTGCCAGCAGTTTAAAGAAAACCGGGGAGCTGTTTTTT.

The chain uses TRBV30 and TRBJ2-1; TRBD2 agrees at 9 bases. CDR1 is GTSNPN, CDR2 SVGIG, per germline (reference sequence). V was clipped by 4 bases and J by 7 bases; unmatched bases: 8. This CDR3 contains 14 residues. This CDR3 reads CAWTAGGLGNEQFF. In nucleotides, the CDR3 is TGTGCCTGGACCGCGGGAGGGCTAGGAAATGAGCAGTTCTTC.

In its sample, this clonotype was seen a few times. The chain uses TRBV7-2 and TRBJ1-2; D not resolved. CDR3 length: 14 residues. Germline V gene sequence: CDR1 SGHTA, CDR2 FQGNSA. Deletions cut 5 bases from V and 4 bases from J, with 14 bases between. CDR3 bases: TGTGCCAGCAGCGCGACGGATTCCTTCTATGGCTACACCTTC. It is translated as CASSATDSFYGYTF.

V gene TRBV10-3 combines with J gene TRBJ2-5; D is perhaps TRBD2 (6 bases). Trimming stripped 0 bases from V and 7 bases from J, with 15 bases between. Germline-derived CDR1 and CDR2 are ENHRY and SYGVKD. CDR3 length: 15 amino acids. The CDR3, as DNA: TGTGCCATCAGTGAGTCGTTGGGGTCGGGAGCGACCCAGTACTTC. It encodes CAISESLGSGATQYF.

On this clonotype itself: Possible read error: a much larger clone is one base away. This chain links TRBV27 with TRBJ1-5, with D possibly matching TRBD1 (6 bases). The CDR3 runs 14 residues. The germline V gene encodes CDR1 MNHEY and CDR2 SMNVEV (reference sequence). This chain's CDR3 is CASGLQGPNQPQHF. The CDR3 coding sequence is TGTGCCAGCGGTTTACAGGGTCCCAATCAGCCCCAGCATTTT.

Remarks on this clonotype: A single base separates this from a much larger clone, so it may be a read error. The CDR3 does not end in the conserved phenylalanine or tryptophan, so this is likely a read error. The chain combines TRBV6-6 with TRBJ1-5; TRBD1 matches 8 bases. V gave up 0 bases and J gave up 5 bases; unmatched junction bases: 6. The CDR3 extends over 16 amino acids. The germline V gene encodes CDR1 MNHNY and CDR2 SVGAGI (reference sequence). The CDR3 reads CASSYSAGGGDQPQHL. CDR3 bases: TGTGCCAGCAGTTACTCCGCAGGGGGCGGCGATCAGCCCCAGCATCTT.

V usage is TRBV20-1 and J usage is TRBJ2-5; D possibly corresponds to TRBD2 (5 bases). This CDR3 comprises 16 residues. Germline loops: CDR1 DFQATT, CDR2 SNEGSKA (reference sequence). Trimming shortened V by 3 bases and J by 2 bases, and 19 bases separated the two germline ends. CDR3 nucleotide sequence: TGCAGTGCTAGGGGGTTGGCTGGGGAGTGGCAAGAGACCCAGTACTTC. Its translation is CSARGLAGEWQETQYF.

V is TRBV7-6 and J is TRBJ1-3; TRBD1 aligns across 7 bases. The CDR3 extends over 13 amino acids. Per the germline V gene, CDR1 is SGHVS and CDR2 is FNYEAQ. V lost 8 bases, J lost 4 bases, and 5 bases stayed unmatched. The CDR3 coding sequence is TGTGCCAGCGGCGCGGACAGGGGAAACACCATATATTTT. This encodes CASGADRGNTIYF.